This T cell receptor (beta chain) was captured in a study of blood T cell repertoires in COVID-19 (dated by TCRdb to the early 2020s). Concerning the study at large: Collaborator samples came from the United States, Italy and Spain and covered acute and convalescent phases of COVID-19. The repertoires were released in a freely available public database meant as a resource for research on the immune response to SARS-CoV-2. The material from the prospective study consisted of cDNA or gDNA derived from T cells, B-cell-depleted T cells, or PBMCs. The dataset comprised deeply sampled blood TCRbeta repertoires from subjects exposed to, actively infected with, or recovered from COVID-19. Where available, HLA class I and class II types were taken from metadata supplied by the sample provider and were not determined by assay-based typing. The samples were drawn from the first 160 participants of the ongoing ImmuneRACE study and from some 1,300 subjects provided by 6 global collaborators. The sample metadata nearly always contained a de-identified subject ID, COVID-19 status, age in years and sex. Study-wide findings and limitations: The amount of clinical and demographic metadata varied by source and participant and was provided uncurated.

This clone was counted a single time. Its antigen is unknown. Base qualities are not provided; no much larger clone lies one nucleotide away. Whole blood was collected in K2EDTA tubes by collaborating institutions according to the institutions' own protocols. Collaborator samples were shipped for TCRbeta analysis as frozen whole blood, isolated PBMCs, or DNA extracted from either sample type. Ends trimmed: V by 3 bases, J by 2 bases; bases unmatched to a gene: 7. CDR1 and CDR2, per the germline V gene, are LGHNA and YSLEER. The cysteine opens and the phenylalanine closes a CDR3 of 15 amino acids. CDR3 DNA is the only sequence kept; it has 45 bases, read in frame from the first base. TCRbeta CDR3 regions were amplified from genomic DNA using the immunoSEQ Assay, a bias-controlled multiplex PCR. Concerning the study's data processing: The number of nucleated cells in each sample was estimated by amplification of reference gene primers within the assay. To quantify the absolute abundance of each unique TCRbeta CDR3 rearrangement, sequence reads were collapsed and filtered. For each sample, productive Simpson clonality was calculated as the square root of Simpson's diversity index across productive rearrangements. Not all clones reach the TCRdb copy of this immuneACCESS table, which keeps in-frame sequences only. Checked studies attribute under half of the gap to unresolved V genes and leave the rest unexplained. The V and J calls and clone size come from that table; D and trimming were worked out from the DNA. This sample lists some 250,000 clones; roughly 88% were detected once. 0.65% to 0.9% of the sample goes to the ten largest clones.

Sequenced: peripheral blood. Recombination linked TRBV4-3 to TRBJ2-7, with 7 junctional bases fitting TRBD1. This TCR derives from a woman aged 25 to 39 with acute or convalescent COVID-19. The CDR3 region reads CASSHVGQATYEQYF. The nucleotides read TGCGCCAGCAGCCACGTAGGACAGGCCACCTACGAGCAGTACTTC.